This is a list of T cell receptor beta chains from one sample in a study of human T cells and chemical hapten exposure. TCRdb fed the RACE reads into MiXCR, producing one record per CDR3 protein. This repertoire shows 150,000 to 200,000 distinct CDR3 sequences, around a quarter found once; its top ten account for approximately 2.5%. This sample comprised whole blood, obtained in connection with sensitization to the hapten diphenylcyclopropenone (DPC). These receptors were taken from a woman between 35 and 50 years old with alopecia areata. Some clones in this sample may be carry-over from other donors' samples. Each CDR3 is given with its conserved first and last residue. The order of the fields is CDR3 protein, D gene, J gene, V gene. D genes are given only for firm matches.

CASSTIAGGGGATQYF	TRBD2	TRBJ2-3	TRBV6-5
CSARRTTPTDTQYF	-	TRBJ2-3	TRBV20-1
CASSSPTGGSYEQYF	TRBD1	TRBJ2-7	TRBV7-9
CASSLDSLSNIQYF	-	TRBJ2-4	TRBV3-1
CASSRGGSYEQYF	-	TRBJ2-7	TRBV4-1
CASSLDRINQVSLMNTEAFF	-	TRBJ1-1	TRBV11-3
CASRTGQINQPQHF	-	TRBJ1-5	TRBV6-1
CSVEGQGGELFF	-	TRBJ2-2	TRBV29-1
CAISPTTGDQPQHF	TRBD1	TRBJ1-5	TRBV10-3
CASSFGQGLNEQFF	TRBD1	TRBJ2-1	TRBV7-9
CSARDSGSIGDEQFF	TRBD2	TRBJ2-1	TRBV20-1
CSAWARQGSTDTQYF	TRBD1	TRBJ2-3	TRBV29-1
CASSFRTGTVTYNEQFF	TRBD1	TRBJ2-1	TRBV5-1
CASSFALAEQETQYF	TRBD2	TRBJ2-5	TRBV7-9
CASSFGNTEAFF	-	TRBJ1-1	TRBV5-1
CSVAVASGTDTQYF	-	TRBJ2-3	TRBV29-1
CASSLAFWDRAQETQYF	TRBD1	TRBJ2-5	TRBV7-2
CASSFGLTNEKLFF	-	TRBJ1-4	TRBV12-3/TRBV12-4
CASSLDLGQGYEQYF	TRBD1	TRBJ2-7	TRBV11-2
CASSPVGSYEQYF	-	TRBJ2-7	TRBV7-9
CSARGWTSVKETQYF	TRBD2	TRBJ2-5	TRBV20-1
CATAGLENIQYF	TRBD2	TRBJ2-4	TRBV3-1
CASSLDRGMGDTQYF	TRBD1	TRBJ2-3	TRBV28